Presented here are 19 T cell receptor beta chains from one specimen sequenced in a study of T-cell reconstitution after alpha-beta-depleted transplantation in children. TCRbeta library construction was performed incorporating unique molecular identifiers. Each CDR3 protein gets one entry after TCRdb re-called the PCR reads with MiXCR. Of 450,000 to 600,000 distinct CDR3 sequences detected, about 11% appear once; the ten largest clones hold about 2.1%. The material was PBMCs, obtained before TCRalphabeta/CD19-depleted stem cell transplant. These receptors were obtained from a child aged 2-9 years with inherited bone marrow failure, due to receive a stem cell transplant.

In this sample, this clonotype turned up many times. The chain combines TRBV28 with TRBJ2-7; D is perhaps TRBD2 (6 bases). The length of the CDR3 is 13 residues. Trimming took 7 bases from V and 2 from J, leaving 12 bases between them. The germline CDR1 and CDR2 sequences are MDHEN and SYDVKM. CDR3 sequence reads: CASTGWRAYEQYF. The CDR3 nucleotides read TGTGCCAGCACTGGGTGGAGGGCCTACGAGCAGTACTTC.

A few counts support this clonotype. This chain joins TRBV3-1 and TRBJ1-2; D unclear. The CDR3 is 12 amino acids. Deletions cut 2 bases from V and 7 bases from J, with 8 bases between. CDR1 LGHDT and CDR2 YNNKEL come from the germline V gene (reference sequence). The CDR3 here is CASSQTAVGYTF. DNA of the CDR3: TGTGCCAGCAGCCAAACGGCGGTTGGCTACACCTTC.

This clonotype was recorded at least ten times. The chain combines TRBV5-1 with TRBJ2-7; TRBD2 matches 10 bases. Germline V CDR1 and CDR2: SGHRS, YFSETQ. Unmatched junction bases numbered 11, after V lost 0 bases and J lost 5 bases. This CDR3 comprises 17 residues. The CDR3 DNA reads as TGCGCCAGCAGCTTGGGGGGGTCTAGCGGGAGATGGAACGAGCAGTACTTC. Translating gives CASSLGGSSGRWNEQYF. The full variable domain, with the rest looked up from reference TRBV5-1 and TRBJ2-7, is KAGVTQTPRYLIKTRGQQVTLSCSPISGHRSVSWYQQTPGQGLQFLFEYFSETQRNKGNFPGRFSGRQFSNSRSEMNVSTLELGDSALYLCASSLGGSSGRWNEQYFGPGTRLTVT.

The rearrangement links TRBV10-3 to TRBJ2-1; D remains ambiguous. The CDR3 has 15 amino acids. V was clipped by 0 bases and J by 6 bases, with 12 bases between them. Germline CDR1 is ENHRY and CDR2 is SYGVKD. The CDR3 region has the DNA TGTGCCATCAGTGAGTCGGATAGCCTCCTCAATGAGCAGTTCTTC. This gives the protein CAISESDSLLNEQFF.

In its sample, this clonotype was seen many times. The V gene is TRBV4-2, the J gene TRBJ2-5, with D perhaps TRBD1 or TRBD2 (6 bases each). Trimming removed 3 bases from V and 3 bases from J, with 14 bases in between. Germline loops: CDR1 LGHNA, CDR2 YNFKEQ. This CDR3 has 15 amino acids. This chain's CDR3 is CASSQPGGREETQYF. For the CDR3, the DNA is TGTGCCAGCAGCCAGCCCGGGGGCAGGGAAGAGACCCAGTACTTC.

This clonotype was seen ten or more times. The chain recombines TRBV12-3 or TRBV12-4 with TRBJ2-1; 7 bases align to TRBD2. Losses at the gene ends were 5 bases for V and 2 bases for J; bases not matched to a gene: 3. CDR3 length: 14 residues. The CDR3 loop is CASSLTSPYNEQFF. The CDR3 region has the DNA TGTGCCAGCAGTCTGACTAGCCCCTACAATGAGCAGTTCTTC.

The rearrangement links TRBV24-1 to TRBJ2-3; 7 bases fit TRBD1. This CDR3 spans 15 amino acids. Unmatched junction bases numbered 4, after V lost 5 bases and J lost 0 bases. Germline V gene lookup returns CDR1 KGHDR and CDR2 SFDVKD. The CDR3 bases are TGTGCCACCAGTGTAGGGGGCGCAAGCACAGATACGCAGTATTTT. Its translation: CATSVGGASTDTQYF.

This clonotype was counted between two and nine times. The CDR3, as DNA: TGTGCCAGCAGTCCACAGGGGGAGATCACCGGGGAGCTGTTTTTT. Protein: CASSPQGEITGELFF. This sequence joins TRBV6-2 or TRBV6-3 and TRBJ2-2; TRBD1 agrees at 8 bases. V shed 5 bases, J shed 4 bases, and the junction held 6 bases outside the gene matches. Germline loops: CDR1 MNHEY, CDR2 SVGEGT. The length of the CDR3 is 15 residues.

In regard to this clonotype: Given a much more abundant clone one base away, this may be a read error. The rearrangement links TRBV2 to TRBJ2-3; 7 bases line up with TRBD1. V dropped 6 bases and J dropped 4; count of bases not matched to a gene: 4. Germline values: CDR1 SNHLY, CDR2 FYNNEI. The CDR3 consists of 13 residues. The CDR3 nucleotides are TGTGCCAGCAGAGGGGACAGCCCAGATACGCAGTATTTT. Its translation: CASRGDSPDTQYF.

This clonotype was observed many times. CDR3 residues: CASSLGPRSSYEQYF. The CDR3, as DNA: TGCGCCAGCAGCTTGGGCCCGCGCAGCTCCTACGAGCAGTACTTC. The rearrangement joins TRBV5-1 to TRBJ2-7; no reliable D call. The V gene's germline CDR1 is SGHRS and CDR2 YFSETQ. The CDR3 runs to 15 residues. The germline V and J ends were trimmed by 0 bases and 0 bases, with 10 bases remaining between them.

The J gene is TRBJ2-2, the V gene TRBV7-3; the D is unclear. Germline-derived CDR1 and CDR2 are SGHTA and FQGTGA. The CDR3 covers 12 residues. With 1 base removed from V and 5 bases from J, the gap between germline ends came to 2 bases. The CDR3 loop reads CASSLKTGELFF. Here the CDR3 DNA reads TGTGCCAGCAGCTTAAAGACCGGGGAGCTGTTTTTT.

The chain links TRBV20-1 to TRBJ2-1; D might be TRBD2 (6 bases). CDR3 size: 17 residues. Germline CDR1 is DFQATT and CDR2 is SNEGSKA (reference sequence). Trimming took off 2 bases at V and 8 bases at J, with 25 bases between the two ends. The CDR3: CSARPQSGTPWVYEQFF. The CDR3 bases are TGCAGTGCTAGACCTCAATCCGGGACTCCCTGGGTCTATGAGCAGTTCTTC.

This clonotype turned up a few times. In nucleotides, the CDR3 is TGTGCCAGCAGCTTCCCGGGACAGGGGGCCGGTGAGCAGTTCTTC. It codes for CASSFPGQGAGEQFF. The chain is built from TRBV5-4 and TRBJ2-1; 12 bases fit TRBD1. This CDR3 comprises 15 residues. The V gene's germline CDR1 is SGHNT and CDR2 YYREEE (reference sequence). The ends lost 2 bases at V and 9 bases at J; junction bases unmatched: 6.

This clonotype was observed a few times. The chain recombines TRBV6-2 or TRBV6-3 with TRBJ2-1; TRBD1 aligns across 7 bases. Per the germline V gene, CDR1 is MNHEY and CDR2 is SVGEGT. The CDR3 has 15 amino acids. Germline trimming cut 8 bases from V and 2 bases from J; bases unmatched to any gene: 9. This CDR3 is CASWMGQGAYNEQFF. The CDR3 bases are TGTGCCAGCTGGATGGGCCAGGGGGCCTACAATGAGCAGTTCTTC.

This clonotype turned up a few times. This rearrangement joins TRBV18 to TRBJ1-4, with TRBD1 identical over 12 bases. Germline assignment: CDR1 KGHSH and CDR2 LQKENI. CDR3 length equals 18 residues. The trim removed 3 bases at V and 4 bases at J, leaving 9 bases unmatched. The chain's CDR3 is CASSPSGTGGFLNEKLFF. The CDR3 region has the DNA TGTGCCAGCTCACCCTCCGGGACAGGGGGCTTCCTTAATGAAAAACTGTTTTTT.

This clonotype was counted at least ten times. V is TRBV7-6 and J is TRBJ2-1; 7 bases map to TRBD1. The ends lost 0 bases at V and 3 bases at J; junction bases unmatched: 11. The CDR3 covers 18 residues. In germline, CDR1 is SGHVS, CDR2 FNYEAQ. CDR3: CASSLARLGDRDYNEQFF. CDR3 DNA: TGTGCCAGCAGCTTAGCCCGTCTCGGCGACAGGGACTACAATGAGCAGTTCTTC.

This clonotype appeared a few times. The gene calls are TRBV6-5 and TRBJ1-5; D remains unclear. Deletions cut 7 bases from V and 0 bases from J, with 7 bases between. Germline values: CDR1 MNHEY, CDR2 SVGAGI. The CDR3 is made up of 13 amino acids. CDR3 nucleotide sequence: TGTGCCAGCACGACTTATAGCAATCAGCCCCAGCATTTT. This sequence encodes CASTTYSNQPQHF.

With regard to this clonotype: This may come from a read error, since a much larger clone is one base off. The chain joins TRBV27 to TRBJ2-2; D not certain. Trimming shortened V by 3 bases and J by 7 bases, and 6 bases separated the two germline ends. This CDR3 contains 12 residues. Germline V gene data show CDR1 as MNHEY and CDR2 as SMNVEV (reference sequence). CDR3 loop: CASSFIDGELFF. The CDR3 region has the DNA TGTGCCAGCAGTTTCATTGACGGGGAGCTGTTTTTT.

This clonotype was observed at least ten times. CDR3 coding DNA: TGTGCCAGTAGTCCCGGGGAGGACTACGAGCAGTACTTC. This codes for CASSPGEDYEQYF. The chain combines TRBV19 with TRBJ2-7, with D maybe TRBD2 (6 bases). The CDR3 sequence is 13 residues long. Germline assignment: CDR1 LNHDA and CDR2 SQIVND (reference sequence). V was clipped by 5 bases and J by 3 bases, with 11 bases between them.